The clone carrying this T cell receptor (beta chain) was detected ten times or more. The antigen remains unidentified. This specimen belongs to a study of response to subunit inactivated influenza vaccine. Study-wide results and caveats: A suggestion made by the authors is that each seasonal influenza vaccination recruits few new T cells.

A single record per CDR3 protein comes from TCRdb applying MiXCR to the RT-PCR reads. In the table there are about 180,000 distinct CDR3 sequences, around 11% of which are singletons. Germline loops: CDR1 MNHNS, CDR2 SASEGT. There are 15 residues in the CDR3. Deletions cut 0 bases from V and 8 bases from J, with 15 bases between. The sequence derives from a man aged 45 to 75 who received an inactivated influenza vaccine. The specimen was CD8+ T cells sorted from PBMCs, collected around 2 years after vaccination. The chain recombines TRBV6-1 with TRBJ2-3; TRBD2 is a possible D gene (6 bases). The CDR3 here is CASSEASGRGGTQYF. CDR3 DNA: TGTGCCAGCAGTGAAGCCTCCGGGCGGGGAGGTACGCAGTATTTT.